The 18 T cell receptor beta chains below come from one sample, sequenced in a study of blood T cell repertoires in COVID-19. Only in-frame clones appear in the TCRdb table, and some are missing; sequencing was by immunoSEQ multiplex PCR. Here the sample spans 540,000 or so clones, 85% to 90% being singletons. Sequencing input: peripheral blood. All receptors come from a woman in her forties or fifties with COVID-19, enrolled during active disease.

The chain combines TRBV13 with TRBJ2-3, with TRBD2 matching over 13 bases. Germline V gene sequence: CDR1 PRHDT, CDR2 FYEKMQ (reference sequence). V dropped 1 base and J dropped 4; count of bases not matched to a gene: 2. The length of the CDR3 is 16 residues. The CDR3: CASSLDTSGGADTQYF. The CDR3, as DNA: TGTGCCAGCAGCTTAGATACTAGCGGGGGGGCAGATACGCAGTATTTT. Using reference TRBV13 and TRBJ2-3 for the parts outside the CDR3, the full variable domain is AAGVIQSPRHLIKEKRETATLKCYPIPRHDTVYWYQQGPGQDPQFLISFYEKMQSDKGSIPDRFSAQQFSDYHSELNMSSLELGDSALYFCASSLDTSGGADTQYFGPGTRLTVL.

J is TRBJ2-7 and V is TRBV6-5; tentative D call: TRBD2 (5 bases). Germline V gene sequence: CDR1 MNHEY, CDR2 SVGAGI. This CDR3 region has 14 residues. Trimming took off 3 bases at V and 2 bases at J, with 11 bases between the two ends. This chain's CDR3 is CASSYDGETYEQYF. The CDR3 bases are TGTGCCAGCAGTTATGACGGGGAAACCTACGAGCAGTACTTC.

V and J are TRBV7-9 and TRBJ1-6; 7 nucleotides match TRBD1. V was clipped by 4 bases and J by 7 bases; unmatched bases: 7. The CDR3 is 15 residues long. Germline CDR1 is SEHNR and CDR2 is FQNEAQ (reference sequence). CDR3 coding DNA: TGTGCCAGCAGCTCGAGGGGGCTGGGAAATTCACCCCTCCACTTT. Translated: CASSSRGLGNSPLHF.

V and J are TRBV28 and TRBJ1-5; possible D gene TRBD1, 6 bases. The V and J ends lost 2 bases and 7 bases respectively, with 15 bases between them. Germline values: CDR1 MDHEN, CDR2 SYDVKM. The CDR3 has 15 amino acids. CDR3 sequence reads: CASSLLDSSRQPQHF. The CDR3, as DNA: TGTGCCAGCAGTTTACTGGACAGTAGCCGGCAGCCCCAGCATTTT.

CDR3 sequence: CASTRDRASYEQYF. The DNA for the CDR3 is TGTGCCAGCACCCGGGACAGGGCCTCCTACGAGCAGTACTTC. The chain is built from TRBV6-5 and TRBJ2-7; 9 nucleotides agree with TRBD1. V lost 7 bases to trimming and J lost 0 bases; unmatched junction nucleotides: 4. The length of the CDR3 is 14 residues. The germline V gene encodes CDR1 MNHEY and CDR2 SVGAGI.

This chain connects TRBV23-1 to TRBJ2-7; D gene uncertain. TRBV23-1 has ORF status, its function being uncertain. V was clipped by 6 bases and J by 1 base, with 22 bases between them. CDR3 size: 17 residues. The CDR3 loop is CASSQLTGFYHSYEQYF. In DNA, the CDR3 is TGCGCCAGCAGCCAGCTTACCGGGTTCTACCATTCCTACGAGCAGTACTTC.

The J gene is TRBJ2-2, the V gene TRBV2, with TRBD2 identical over 12 bases. Trimming took 5 bases from V and 3 from J; bases not matched to a gene: 19. Germline assignment: CDR1 SNHLY and CDR2 FYNNEI. CDR3 size: 21 residues. The CDR3 sequence is CASSRQGMGTSGLPDTGELFF. The CDR3 nucleotides are TGTGCCAGCAGTCGACAGGGGATGGGGACTAGCGGGCTCCCGGACACCGGGGAGCTGTTTTTT.

The genes are TRBV5-4 and TRBJ1-2; maybe TRBD1 (5 bases). Trimming took 4 bases from V and 4 from J, leaving 11 bases between them. CDR1 and CDR2 from the germline V gene are SGHNT and YYREEE (reference sequence). The CDR3 sequence is 13 residues long. The CDR3 loop is CASSLGTVYGYTF. DNA of the CDR3: TGTGCCAGCAGCCTCGGGACTGTCTATGGCTACACCTTC.

This chain uses TRBV5-1 with TRBJ1-2; D is unclear. The germline CDR1 and CDR2 sequences are SGHRS and YFSETQ. Trimming removed 0 bases from V and 14 bases from J, with 23 bases in between. This CDR3 contains 15 residues. CDR3: CASSLEDPPLDGGTF. CDR3 nucleotides: TGCGCCAGCAGCTTGGAAGACCCGCCTCTTGATGGAGGGACCTTC.

This clone was detected once. This rearrangement joins TRBV4-1 to TRBJ2-2; weak D call: TRBD2 (5 bases). The ends were cut back, 2 bases at V and 4 bases at J, with 8 bases in the middle. The V gene's germline CDR1 is MGHRA and CDR2 YSYEKL. This CDR3 is built from 14 residues. In DNA, the CDR3 is TGCGCCAGCAGCCAATCCGGAGGCACCGGGGAGCTGTTTTTT. This encodes CASSQSGGTGELFF.

The chain joins TRBV11-2 to TRBJ1-1, with 7 nucleotides matching TRBD1. J was trimmed by 1 base and V by 2 bases; bases with no gene match: 1. Germline V lookup: CDR1 SGHAT, CDR2 FQNNGV. This CDR3 is 14 amino acids long. The CDR3 protein is CASSLRTGNTEAFF. The CDR3 DNA sequence: TGTGCCAGCAGCTTAAGGACAGGGAACACTGAAGCTTTCTTT.

This chain connects TRBV2 to TRBJ2-5; D is ambiguous. This CDR3 is 11 amino acids long. V shed 5 bases and J shed 3 bases, with 4 bases lying between them. CDR1 is SNHLY, CDR2 FYNNEI, per germline. Written as DNA, the CDR3 is TGTGCCAGCAGTCCTGAAGAGACCCAGTACTTC. Translating it yields CASSPEETQYF.

There are a few counts of this clone. The V and J genes are TRBV12-3 or TRBV12-4 and TRBJ1-2, with 7 positions matching TRBD1. Unmatched junction bases numbered 4, after V lost 6 bases and J lost 6 bases. This CDR3 comprises 12 residues. Written as DNA, the CDR3 is TGTGCCAGCAGACAGGGGATAAATGGCTACACCTTC. The encoded protein is CASRQGINGYTF.

This clone was seen just once. This rearrangement joins TRBV24-1 to TRBJ1-1; 9 bases fit TRBD1. CDR3 length: 16 residues. V shed 4 bases, J shed 2 bases, and the junction held 7 bases outside the gene matches. Germline V gives CDR1 KGHDR, CDR2 SFDVKD. CDR3 sequence reads: CATSEVQGARNTEAFF. The CDR3 region has the DNA TGTGCCACCAGTGAGGTACAGGGGGCTAGAAACACTGAAGCTTTCTTT.

This chain joins TRBV6-5 and TRBJ1-2; D gene uncertain. The V gene lost 7 bases and the J gene lost 3 bases, with 18 bases spanning the gap. The length of the CDR3 is 15 residues. Germline V gene data show CDR1 as MNHEY and CDR2 as SVGAGI. The CDR3 DNA is TGTGCCAGCACCCACTTGGGAGCTGGTGACTATGGCTACACCTTC. Translation: CASTHLGAGDYGYTF.

The chain combines TRBV6-2 or TRBV6-3 with TRBJ2-1, with TRBD2 matching 14 bases. V lost 0 bases, J lost 7 bases, and 2 bases stayed unmatched. Per the germline V gene, CDR1 is MNHEY and CDR2 is SVGEGT. CDR3 length equals 16 residues. The CDR3 spells CASSYSRLAGGNEQFF. In DNA, the CDR3 is TGTGCCAGCAGTTACTCGCGACTAGCGGGGGGGAATGAGCAGTTCTTC.

This clone was detected a few times. V gene TRBV19 combines with J gene TRBJ1-1, with TRBD1 as a possible D gene (5 bases). This CDR3 region has 14 residues. The V end was cut by 1 base, the J end by 8 bases, with 14 bases between. Germline assignment: CDR1 LNHDA and CDR2 SQIVND (reference sequence). CDR3 residues: CASSIGTLSAEAFF. The CDR3, as DNA: TGTGCCAGTAGTATAGGGACATTAAGTGCCGAAGCTTTCTTT.

The rearrangement joins TRBV5-5 to TRBJ1-5, with 7 positions matching TRBD1. V was clipped by 0 bases and J by 2 bases; unmatched bases: 2. CDR3 length: 15 amino acids. Germline CDR1 is SGHKS and CDR2 is YYEKEE (reference sequence). The CDR3 DNA sequence: TGTGCCAGCAGCTTGGACAGGGGTGGCAATCAGCCCCAGCATTTT. Translation: CASSLDRGGNQPQHF.